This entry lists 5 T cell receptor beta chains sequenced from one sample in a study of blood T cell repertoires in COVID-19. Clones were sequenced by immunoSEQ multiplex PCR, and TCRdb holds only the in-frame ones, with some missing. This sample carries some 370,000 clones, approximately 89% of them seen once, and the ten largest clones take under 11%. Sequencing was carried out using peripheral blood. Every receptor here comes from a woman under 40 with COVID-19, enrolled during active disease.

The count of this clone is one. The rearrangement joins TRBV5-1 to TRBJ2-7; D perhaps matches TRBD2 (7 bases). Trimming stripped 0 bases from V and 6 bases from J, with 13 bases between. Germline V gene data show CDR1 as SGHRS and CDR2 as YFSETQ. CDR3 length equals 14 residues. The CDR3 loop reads CASSLGQGRAEQYF. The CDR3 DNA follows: TGCGCCAGCAGCTTGGGGCAGGGGAGGGCCGAGCAGTACTTC. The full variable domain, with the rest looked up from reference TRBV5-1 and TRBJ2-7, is KAGVTQTPRYLIKTRGQQVTLSCSPISGHRSVSWYQQTPGQGLQFLFEYFSETQRNKGNFPGRFSGRQFSNSRSEMNVSTLELGDSALYLCASSLGQGRAEQYFGPGTRLTVT.

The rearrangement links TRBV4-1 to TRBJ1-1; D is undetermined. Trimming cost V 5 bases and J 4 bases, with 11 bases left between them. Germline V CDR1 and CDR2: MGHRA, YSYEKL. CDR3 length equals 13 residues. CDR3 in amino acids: CASSRGGFTEAFF. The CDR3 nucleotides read TGCGCCAGCAGCAGAGGAGGGTTCACTGAAGCTTTCTTT.

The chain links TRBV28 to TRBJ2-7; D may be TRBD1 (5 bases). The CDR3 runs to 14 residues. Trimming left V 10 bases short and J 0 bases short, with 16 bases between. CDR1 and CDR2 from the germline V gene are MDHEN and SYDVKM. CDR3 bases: TGTGCCATCAAAAGGGGCGGTCTCTCCTACGAGCAGTACTTC. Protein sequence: CAIKRGGLSYEQYF.

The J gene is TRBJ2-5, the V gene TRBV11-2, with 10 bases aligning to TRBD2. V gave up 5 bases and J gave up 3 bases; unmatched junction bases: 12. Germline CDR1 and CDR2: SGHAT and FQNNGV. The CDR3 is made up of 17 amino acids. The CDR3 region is CASSGGQREGREETQYF. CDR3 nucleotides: TGTGCCAGCAGCGGGGGCCAGCGGGAGGGCCGTGAAGAGACCCAGTACTTC.

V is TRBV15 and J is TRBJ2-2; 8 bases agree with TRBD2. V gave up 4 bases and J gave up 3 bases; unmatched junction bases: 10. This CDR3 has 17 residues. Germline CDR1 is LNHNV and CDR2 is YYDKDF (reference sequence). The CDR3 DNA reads TGTGCCACCAGCAACCTAGCGGGTTCGGCGCACACCGGGGAGCTGTTTTTT. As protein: CATSNLAGSAHTGELFF.